These 14 T cell receptor beta chains were sequenced from one sample in a study of control samples from healthy donors and cancer patients (dated by TCRdb to 2018 to 2020). The protocol used for the library was the immunoSEQ multiplex PCR assay. TCRdb re-hosts the immuneACCESS table, in-frame sequences only. Its copies lack some clones; in the studies checked, an unresolved V gene accounts for under half of them, and the cause for the rest is not known. For this sample the table gives some 90,000 clones, of which approximately 91% were detected only once. Nearly 0.95% of the sample rests with the top ten. Sequences were obtained from blood. The receptor set was obtained from a woman aged 25 to 39 in good health.

This chain joins TRBV29-1 and TRBJ2-5, with a possible D match to TRBD1 (5 bases). Per germline, CDR1 SQVTM and CDR2 ANQGSEA. V was clipped by 3 bases and J by 4 bases, with 18 bases between them. The CDR3 length is 15 residues. CDR3 region: CSVDDVAGKGETQYF. The CDR3 DNA is TGCAGCGTTGATGACGTCGCAGGGAAGGGAGAGACCCAGTACTTC.

The CDR3 DNA reads as TGTGCCAGCTCACCGGCACTAGCGGGAGTGGGGTTCTTC. This encodes CASSPALAGVGFF. The J gene is TRBJ2-1, the V gene TRBV18; TRBD2 matches at 11 bases. With 3 bases clipped from V and 15 bases from J, the junction kept 7 bases outside the gene matches. CDR1 KGHSH and CDR2 LQKENI come from the germline V gene. The CDR3 has 13 residues.

The chain uses TRBV19 and TRBJ1-1; TRBD1 matches 7 bases. Trimming cost V 5 bases and J 5 bases; bases outside gene matches: 11. Germline CDR1 LNHDA, CDR2 SQIVND (reference sequence). The CDR3 loop spans 15 amino acids. The CDR3 DNA is TGTGCCAGTAGTCAAGAGGCCAGGGGGGGTACTGAAGCTTTCTTT. Encoded protein: CASSQEARGGTEAFF.

This rearrangement joins TRBV9 to TRBJ2-3, with TRBD1 identical over 9 bases. V lost 4 bases and J lost 0; bases outside the gene matches: 3. Germline-derived CDR1 and CDR2 are SGDLS and YYNGEE. The CDR3 loop spans 15 amino acids. CDR3 residues: CASSTGGSSTDTQYF. CDR3 nucleotide sequence: TGTGCCAGCAGCACAGGGGGCTCTAGCACAGATACGCAGTATTTT.

The rearrangement links TRBV6-6 to TRBJ1-5; D gene uncertain. CDR3 length: 15 amino acids. Germline V lookup: CDR1 MNHNY, CDR2 SVGAGI (reference sequence). The V end was cut by 6 bases, the J end by 0 bases, with 12 bases between. The CDR3 DNA is TGTGCCAGCAGCGACTTGGGGTATAGCAATCAGCCCCAGCATTTT. The encoded protein is CASSDLGYSNQPQHF.

V usage is TRBV4-1 and J usage is TRBJ1-5, with D tentatively TRBD1 (5 bases). The CDR3 spans 14 residues. V was cut by 1 base and J by 4 bases, with 8 bases left in between. The germline V gene has CDR1 MGHRA and CDR2 YSYEKL. CDR3 in amino acids: CASSQVQGNQPQHF. For the CDR3, the DNA is TGCGCCAGCAGCCAAGTGCAGGGTAATCAGCCCCAGCATTTT.

This clone has just one count. The rearrangement joins TRBV6-1 to TRBJ2-7; TRBD2 matches 9 bases. This CDR3 spans 16 amino acids. Unmatched junction bases numbered 11, after V lost 0 bases and J lost 8 bases. The germline V gene encodes CDR1 MNHNS and CDR2 SASEGT. Here the CDR3 DNA reads TGTGCCAGCAGTGAAGCATCTGGGACTAGCCTGTCGAAGCAGTACTTC. Translation gives CASSEASGTSLSKQYF.

The chain carries TRBV6-5 and TRBJ1-6; D possibly corresponds to TRBD1 (5 bases). Germline V gene data show CDR1 as MNHEY and CDR2 as SVGAGI. Trimming cost V 2 bases and J 12 bases, with 11 bases left between them. This CDR3 is built from 13 residues. CDR3 sequence reads: CASSYAGTQPLHF. For the CDR3, the DNA is TGTGCCAGCAGTTACGCAGGGACCCAACCCCTCCACTTT.

The V call is TRBV19, the J call TRBJ1-2; D unresolved. The germline V gene encodes CDR1 LNHDA and CDR2 SQIVND (reference sequence). The germline V and J ends were trimmed by 7 bases and 0 bases, with 9 bases remaining between them. The CDR3 length is 13 residues. CDR3 region: CASTAQANYGYTF. CDR3 sequence (DNA): TGTGCCAGTACAGCCCAAGCTAACTATGGCTACACCTTC.

The rearrangement uses TRBV5-1 and TRBJ2-1; 13 bases align to TRBD2. The CDR3 runs 20 residues. In germline, CDR1 is SGHRS, CDR2 YFSETQ. J was trimmed by 0 bases and V by 3 bases; bases with no gene match: 12. CDR3 nucleotide sequence: TGCGCCAGCAGCTCTGAGACTAGCGGGAGGCTCCCTAGCTCCTACAATGAGCAGTTCTTC. It translates to CASSSETSGRLPSSYNEQFF.

This clone was observed a single time. This chain uses TRBV29-1 with TRBJ2-3; possibly TRBD2 for D (5 bases). The CDR3 consists of 14 residues. The V end lost 4 bases, the J end lost 4 bases, and 15 bases lay between the germline ends. CDR1 is SQVTM and CDR2 is ANQGSEA in the germline V gene. Here the CDR3 DNA reads TGCAGCGTTGGGTTCCTACTAGTGTCAGATACGCAGTATTTT. Protein sequence: CSVGFLLVSDTQYF.

The rearrangement joins TRBV9 to TRBJ2-1; 10 bases fit TRBD2. The CDR3 loop spans 17 amino acids. The germline V gene encodes CDR1 SGDLS and CDR2 YYNGEE. The ends lost 3 bases at V and 5 bases at J; junction bases unmatched: 11. In DNA, the CDR3 is TGTGCCAGCAGCGCCAGGGATAGCGGGAGGTGGGACAATGAGCAGTTCTTC. Translation gives CASSARDSGRWDNEQFF.

The chain joins TRBV5-1 to TRBJ1-6; weak D call: TRBD1 (6 bases). Germline V gives CDR1 SGHRS, CDR2 YFSETQ. The length of the CDR3 is 16 residues. With 0 bases removed from V and 5 bases from J, the gap between germline ends came to 12 bases. The CDR3 spells CASSLDRAENNSPLHF. The CDR3 DNA reads TGCGCCAGCAGCTTGGACAGGGCGGAAAATAATTCACCCCTCCACTTT.

The V and J genes are TRBV25-1 and TRBJ2-2; D is undetermined. Germline CDR1 reads MGHDK; CDR2 reads SYGVNS. Trimming stripped 11 bases from V and 0 bases from J, with 10 bases between. The CDR3 loop spans 13 amino acids. The CDR3: CAGRAANTGELFF. DNA of the CDR3: TGTGCCGGTCGGGCGGCGAACACCGGGGAGCTGTTTTTT. Complete variable domain (other parts from reference TRBV25-1 and TRBJ2-2): EADIYQTPRYLVIGTGKKITLECSQTMGHDKMYWYQQDPGMELHLIHYSYGVNSTEKGDLSSESTVSRIRTEHFPLTLESARPSHTSQYLCAGRAANTGELFFGEGSRLTVL.